This T cell receptor beta chain comes out of a study of PD-1 blockade in classical Hodgkin lymphoma. This clone was seen only a few times. The antigen remains undetermined. Findings of the study overall: Baseline TCR diversity was reportedly lower in newly diagnosed patients than healthy donors.

The data were produced by immunoSEQ multiplex PCR, yet TCRdb's version contains in-frame clones alone and is incomplete. This table has about 98,000 clones, approximately 92% appearing once. V was clipped by 8 bases and J by 3 bases, with 23 bases between them. Germline V lookup: CDR1 KGHSH, CDR2 LQKENI. This CDR3 region has 16 residues. All trial patients relapsed after autologous stem cell transplantation. The receptor comes from a human donor with classical Hodgkin lymphoma. The chain employs TRBV18 and TRBJ2-7, with D perhaps assigned TRBD1 or TRBD2 (5 bases each). Sequenced material: peripheral blood mononuclear cells (PBMCs), taken at baseline. CDR3 sequence: CASPKPPRDQFYEQYF. Here the CDR3 DNA reads TGTGCCAGCCCTAAGCCGCCCAGGGACCAGTTCTACGAGCAGTACTTC.